This T cell receptor (beta chain) was identified in a study of Graves' ophthalmopathy and Graves' hyperthyroidism. The study, taken as a whole, reports: Blood also carried most expanded thyroid clonotypes exceeding 0.001 frequency.

V lost 5 bases and J 4 bases, leaving 14 bases between the germline ends. CDR3 length equals 14 residues. Germline CDR1 and CDR2: MNHEY and SVGAGI. RNA transcripts yielded amplified TCR beta CDR3 regions. Second-round multiplex PCR came after first-round RT-PCR with HTBI primers. TCRdb re-analysed the multiplex PCR reads in MiXCR, keeping a single row per CDR3 protein. Here the sample spans about 480,000 distinct CDR3 sequences, approximately 14% being singletons. Other autoimmune diseases, uncontrolled infections, pregnancy or lactation led to the exclusion of patients. PBMCs had their origin in fresh peripheral blood (approximately 10 ml). This clonotype has ten or more counts. Its cognate antigen is unknown.

This clonotype was sampled from a woman in her thirties with Graves' ophthalmopathy. The chain recombines TRBV6-5 with TRBJ1-2; D not resolved. Specimen: blood. The CDR3 DNA follows: TGTGCCAGCAGTCTACGGACGGAAACCTATGGCTACACCTTC. Residues: CASSLRTETYGYTF.